The present T cell receptor beta chain was sequenced within a study of blood T cell repertoires in COVID-19. Clones were sequenced by immunoSEQ multiplex PCR, and TCRdb holds only the in-frame ones, with some missing. Among hundreds of thousands of clones, more than 90% were seen once, and the ten largest hold 2% to 3%. This CDR3 spans 13 amino acids. With 6 bases removed from V and 0 bases from J, the gap between germline ends came to 8 bases. Germline CDR1 is LGHDT and CDR2 is YNNKEL (reference sequence). This TCR came from a man aged 55 to 70 who had recovered from COVID-19. The sequenced sample was PBMCs or T cells enriched from blood (not recorded which). The chain is built from TRBV3-1 (or the pseudogene TRBV3-2) and TRBJ1-1; D uncertain. The CDR3 sequence: CASSNTVNTEAFF. CDR3 nucleotides: TGTGCCAGCAGTAACACAGTGAACACTGAAGCTTTCTTT.